This T cell receptor (beta chain) comes out of a study of response to subunit inactivated influenza vaccine. TCRdb re-derived calls from the RT-PCR reads in MiXCR, one entry per CDR3 protein. The sample includes 500,000 to 550,000 distinct CDR3 sequences, 6.5% to 8% of them seen just once. General study points: T cells newly recruited by each seasonal influenza vaccination are few, the authors suggested.

V was shortened by 5 bases and J by 11 bases, with 12 bases between the two germline ends. Germline V gene sequence: CDR1 SGHAT, CDR2 FQNNGV. This CDR3 comprises 11 residues. Details on this clonotype: Its specificity is not known.

This sequence originates from a man in his fifties or sixties who received an inactivated influenza vaccine. The chain has TRBV11-2 and TRBJ1-1; no definite D call. This material consisted of PBMCs from blood, taken around 2 years after vaccination. This CDR3 is CASSRLQRAFF. The CDR3 DNA sequence: TGTGCCAGCAGCCGGCTACAGCGCGCTTTCTTT.